What follows are 23 T cell receptor beta chains derived from one specimen sequenced in a study of T cell repertoires in cytomegalovirus infection. TCRdb used MiXCR to reprocess the reads, holding one entry per CDR3 protein. The data show 95,000 to 120,000 distinct CDR3 sequences, roughly 30% seen once. These TCRs are of unknown antigen specificity. The input for sequencing was CD8+ T cells from cultured PBMCs, taken from culture after CMV antigen stimulation. The source of these receptors is a human donor in good health (CMV status not recorded). Some clones in this sample may be carry-over from other donors' samples.

This clonotype was counted many times. The chain uses TRBV7-9 and TRBJ2-7; D is uncertain. The germline gives CDR1 SEHNR, CDR2 FQNEAQ (reference sequence). This CDR3 spans 13 amino acids. Trimming took 5 bases from V and 3 from J, leaving 11 bases between them. The CDR3: CASSPRPGYEQYF. For the CDR3, the DNA is TGTGCCAGCAGCCCTCGCCCGGGCTACGAGCAGTACTTC. The full variable domain, in which reference TRBV7-9 and TRBJ2-7 provide the parts outside the CDR3, is DTGVSQNPRHKITKRGQNVTFRCDPISEHNRLYWYRQTLGQGPEFLTYFQNEAQLEKSRLLSDRFSAERPKGSFSTLEIQRTEQGDSAMYLCASSPRPGYEQYFGPGTRLTVT.

This clonotype was picked up a small number of times. This chain joins TRBV9 and TRBJ2-7; a possible D gene is TRBD2 (6 bases). This CDR3 has 16 residues. The germline V gene has CDR1 SGDLS and CDR2 YYNGEE. Trimming pared 0 bases from V and 3 bases from J, leaving 16 bases between. The CDR3 loop is CASSVGSGLGVYEQYF. As DNA, the CDR3 is TGTGCCAGCAGCGTAGGCAGCGGGCTGGGGGTCTACGAGCAGTACTTC.

This clonotype was counted between two and nine times. This chain connects TRBV6-2 or TRBV6-3 to TRBJ2-3; TRBD2 aligns across 8 bases. Germline V gene data show CDR1 as MNHEY and CDR2 as SVGEGT. The CDR3 spans 15 residues. V lost 8 bases to trimming and J lost 4 bases; unmatched junction nucleotides: 11. This chain's CDR3 is CASHSAGGRPDTQYF. The CDR3 coding sequence is TGTGCCAGCCATAGCGCGGGGGGCCGGCCAGATACGCAGTATTTT.

The sample holds a few counts of this clonotype. The rearrangement links TRBV2 to TRBJ2-2, with D possibly called TRBD1 or TRBD2 (6 bases each). V dropped 8 bases and J dropped 6 bases, with 13 bases sitting between them. This CDR3 spans 13 amino acids. Per the germline V gene, CDR1 is SNHLY and CDR2 is FYNNEI. The CDR3 reads CASVRGVSGELFF. In DNA form, the CDR3 reads TGTGCCAGCGTAAGGGGGGTGTCCGGGGAGCTGTTTTTT.

The V gene is TRBV7-2, the J gene TRBJ1-6; 12 nucleotides align to TRBD1. The CDR3 loop spans 16 amino acids. Germline trimming cut 5 bases from V and 10 bases from J; bases unmatched to any gene: 9. Germline V CDR1 and CDR2: SGHTA, FQGNSA. The CDR3 loop reads CASSPRDRGQGSPLHF. CDR3 DNA sequence: TGTGCCAGCAGCCCAAGGGACAGGGGGCAGGGATCACCCCTCCACTTT.

This clonotype turned up a few times. This sequence joins TRBV7-9 and TRBJ1-1; TRBD1 matches at 8 bases. This CDR3 spans 16 amino acids. Germline lookup yields CDR1 SEHNR and CDR2 FQNEAQ (reference sequence). The J segment lost 4 bases and the V segment lost 0 bases, leaving 7 bases of the junction unmatched. CDR3: CASSLAGQGSGTEAFF. The DNA of the CDR3 is TGTGCCAGCAGCTTAGCCGGACAGGGCTCCGGCACTGAAGCTTTCTTT.

The CDR3 sequence: CASSLRDVREKLFF. DNA for the CDR3: TGTGCCAGCAGCTTGCGGGACGTGAGAGAAAAACTGTTTTTT. The chain recombines TRBV5-4 with TRBJ1-4, with D perhaps TRBD1 (5 bases). Germline CDR1 and CDR2: SGHNT and YYREEE (reference sequence). The CDR3 sequence is 14 residues long. V was trimmed by 1 base and J by 8 bases, leaving 12 bases between them. The full variable domain, its missing parts supplied by reference TRBV5-4 and TRBJ1-4, is ETGVTQSPTHLIKTRGQQVTLRCSSQSGHNTVSWYQQALGQGPQFIFQYYREEENGRGNFPPRFSGLQFPNYSSELNVNALELDDSALYLCASSLRDVREKLFFGSGTQLSVL.

This chain connects TRBV28 to TRBJ2-3; 9 bases line up with TRBD2. CDR1 is MDHEN and CDR2 is SYDVKM in the germline V gene. There are 16 residues in the CDR3. The V gene end was trimmed by 5 bases and the J gene end by 2 bases; junction bases not matched to a gene: 8. In DNA form, the CDR3 reads TGTGCCAGCAGTGACCTTAGCGGGGGCTACACAGATACGCAGTATTTT. This gives the protein CASSDLSGGYTDTQYF. Combining the CDR3 with reference TRBV28 and TRBJ2-3 gives the whole variable domain DVKVTQSSRYLVKRTGEKVFLECVQDMDHENMFWYRQDPGLGLRLIYFSYDVKMKEKGDIPEGYSVSREKKERFSLILESASTNQTSMYLCASSDLSGGYTDTQYFGPGTRLTVL.

This clonotype was counted between two and nine times. The J gene is TRBJ2-5, the V gene TRBV11-2; the D is unclear. Germline V lookup: CDR1 SGHAT, CDR2 FQNNGV. The CDR3 is 15 amino acids. Between the trimmed V and J ends, which lost 4 bases and 3 bases, there was a span of 15 bases. DNA for the CDR3: TGTGCCAGCAGCTCGCGGTGGGCGCCCAAAGAGACCCAGTACTTC. The encoded protein is CASSSRWAPKETQYF.

Ten or more counts support this clonotype. This chain uses TRBV7-6 with TRBJ1-1, with D tentatively TRBD1 (6 bases). The CDR3 length is 16 residues. Germline V gene sequence: CDR1 SGHVS, CDR2 FNYEAQ. The V end was cut by 5 bases, the J end by 3 bases, with 19 bases between. For the CDR3, the DNA is TGTGCCAGCAGCCACCCTAAAACAGGGTCGGACACTGAAGCTTTCTTT. Translation: CASSHPKTGSDTEAFF.

The chain is built from TRBV4-2 and TRBJ2-3; D uncertain. CDR1 is LGHNA and CDR2 is YNFKEQ in the germline V gene. The length of the CDR3 is 12 residues. Trimming removed 1 base at V and 5 bases at J, with 4 bases between. The CDR3 spells CASSQGGDTQYF. In DNA form, the CDR3 reads TGTGCCAGCAGCCAAGGGGGAGATACGCAGTATTTT.

The V gene is TRBV19, the J gene TRBJ2-7; TRBD2 is a possible D gene (5 bases). This CDR3 region has 15 residues. V dropped 5 bases and J dropped 4 bases, with 18 bases sitting between them. In germline, CDR1 is LNHDA, CDR2 SQIVND (reference sequence). The CDR3 region is CASSPGFPSLYEQYF. CDR3 bases: TGTGCCAGTAGTCCGGGATTCCCCTCTCTGTACGAGCAGTACTTC.

This clonotype was counted between two and nine times. This sequence joins TRBV5-4 and TRBJ1-3; D is ambiguous. Germline lookup yields CDR1 SGHNT and CDR2 YYREEE (reference sequence). V shed 3 bases and J shed 4 bases, with 14 bases lying between them. The CDR3 runs 15 residues. CDR3 region: CASSSGRTLGNTIYF. The CDR3 DNA reads TGTGCCAGCAGCTCCGGGAGGACGTTAGGAAACACCATATATTTT.

The chain couples TRBV6-2 or TRBV6-3 to TRBJ1-1; tentative D call: TRBD1 (6 bases). CDR1 MNHEY and CDR2 SVGEGT come from the germline V gene. CDR3 length: 16 amino acids. V was cut by 5 bases and J by 0 bases, with 16 bases left in between. CDR3 nucleotide sequence: TGTGCCAGCAGTCCGCCAGGGGATTTCGTGAACACTGAAGCTTTCTTT. Amino acid sequence: CASSPPGDFVNTEAFF.

This clonotype was detected a few times. The gene calls are TRBV12-5 and TRBJ1-1; D ambiguous. CDR3 size: 13 residues. CDR1 is LGHNT, CDR2 FRNRAP, per germline. V lost 8 bases and J 7 bases, leaving 17 bases between the germline ends. The CDR3 here is CASMWQRASEAFF. The CDR3 DNA sequence: TGTGCTAGTATGTGGCAAAGGGCCAGTGAAGCTTTCTTT.

This clonotype has only a few counts. This rearrangement joins TRBV28 to TRBJ2-7; 8 positions match TRBD1. From germline, CDR1 is MDHEN and CDR2 SYDVKM. CDR3 length equals 16 residues. The V segment lost 5 bases and the J segment 6 bases; nucleotides outside the gene matches: 15. This CDR3 reads CASSTIPGTGPGEQYF. The CDR3 nucleotides are TGTGCCAGCAGTACCATCCCCGGGACAGGACCGGGCGAGCAGTACTTC.

V is TRBV7-2 and J is TRBJ2-7, with 7 positions matching TRBD1. Trimming removed 4 bases from V and 2 bases from J; junction bases left unmatched: 5. The CDR3 length is 14 residues. CDR1 and CDR2 from the germline V gene are SGHTA and FQGNSA. CDR3 loop: CASSSIGTAYEQYF. In nucleotides, the CDR3 is TGTGCCAGCAGCTCTATCGGGACAGCCTACGAGCAGTACTTC.

The chain links TRBV4-1 to TRBJ1-2; D possibly corresponds to TRBD1 (5 bases). CDR1 is MGHRA and CDR2 is YSYEKL in the germline V gene. V was pared by 0 bases and J by 4 bases, with 9 bases between. This CDR3 contains 14 residues. CDR3 protein: CASSQEQDSYGYTF. The CDR3, as DNA: TGCGCCAGCAGCCAAGAACAGGATTCCTATGGCTACACCTTC.

CDR3 sequence: CASSLSGPDTQYF. CDR3 DNA: TGTGCCAGCAGTTTATCGGGCCCAGATACGCAGTATTTT. J is TRBJ2-3 and V is TRBV28; D gene uncertain. The germline V and J ends were trimmed by 1 base and 4 bases, with 6 bases remaining between them. This CDR3 has 13 residues. Looked up from germline, CDR1 is MDHEN and CDR2 is SYDVKM.

The sample holds a few counts of this clonotype. The rearrangement uses TRBV6-4 and TRBJ1-2; 9 nucleotides line up with TRBD1. V trimming: 2 bases; J trimming: 8 bases; junction bases outside the gene matches: 9. CDR3 length: 15 residues. Germline CDR1 reads MRHNA; CDR2 reads SNTAGT. The CDR3 DNA follows: TGTGCCAGCAGTGACACTCCACAGGGGGCGCAGGGCTACACCTTC. Translated: CASSDTPQGAQGYTF.

This clonotype came up many times. The chain combines TRBV6-2 or TRBV6-3 with TRBJ2-2, with D unresolved. The CDR3 is 15 residues long. The ends were cut back, 4 bases at V and 0 bases at J, with 9 bases in the middle. In germline, CDR1 is MNHEY, CDR2 SVGEGT. DNA of the CDR3: TGTGCCAGCAGTTCATACCTTTCGAACACCGGGGAGCTGTTTTTT. As protein: CASSSYLSNTGELFF.

On this clonotype itself: A much larger clonotype is one base distant, so this may be a read error. This chain joins TRBV7-2 and TRBJ1-1; no clear D. CDR1 and CDR2 from the germline V gene are SGHTA and FQGNSA. V lost 2 bases and J lost 1, with 17 bases in between. The CDR3 is 17 amino acids. The CDR3: CASSLTLLSRPNTEAFF. The CDR3 region has the DNA TGTGCCAGCAGCTTAACCCTTTTATCGAGGCCGAACACTGAAGCTTTCTTT.

The chain couples TRBV2 to TRBJ2-1, with 7 bases aligning to TRBD2. CDR1 is SNHLY and CDR2 is FYNNEI in the germline V gene. There are 16 residues in the CDR3. V gave up 6 bases and J gave up 4 bases; unmatched junction bases: 12. The CDR3 loop reads CASSSSLAASYNEQFF. CDR3 nucleotide sequence: TGTGCCAGCAGCTCGTCCCTAGCGGCCTCATACAATGAGCAGTTCTTC. Filled out from reference TRBV2 and TRBJ2-1, the complete variable domain reads EPEVTQTPSHQVTQMGQEVILRCVPISNHLYFYWYRQILGQKVEFLVSFYNNEISEKSEIFDDQFSVERPDGSNFTLKIRSTKLEDSAMYFCASSSSLAASYNEQFFGPGTRLTVL.